The next 29 T cell receptor beta chains were all read from a single sample in a study of cytomegalovirus exposure and HLA in healthy donors. 60 Vbeta and 13 Jbeta primers were used in PCR. Sequencing was performed with immunoSEQ multiplex PCR; in TCRdb, only in-frame clones are kept and a portion is missing. The data show approximately 110,000 clones, with roughly 77% seen just once and 0.95% to 1.4% held by the top ten. The sample comprised PBMCs. Receptors originate from a woman younger than 45 in good health and CMV-seronegative.

The sample holds a few counts of this clone. DNA of the CDR3: TGTGCCAGCAGCTTAAACGGGGGGTACACAGATACGCAGTATTTT. This sequence encodes CASSLNGGYTDTQYF. The chain couples TRBV7-2 to TRBJ2-3, with 7 nucleotides matching TRBD2. The ends lost 2 bases at V and 2 bases at J; junction bases unmatched: 4. There are 15 residues in the CDR3. Germline V gene lookup returns CDR1 SGHTA and CDR2 FQGNSA.

This clone was recorded only once. This chain connects TRBV29-1 to TRBJ1-5, with 10 positions matching TRBD1. Germline V gene lookup returns CDR1 SQVTM and CDR2 ANQGSEA. V lost 7 bases, J lost 1 base, and 1 base stayed unmatched. The CDR3 runs 13 residues. This CDR3 reads CSAGQGSNQPQHF. CDR3 nucleotide sequence: TGCAGCGCGGGACAGGGGAGCAATCAGCCCCAGCATTTT. Looking up the rest from reference TRBV29-1 and TRBJ1-5 gives the full variable domain: SAVISQKPSRDICQRGTSLTIQCQVDSQVTMMFWYRQQPGQSLTLIATANQGSEATYESGFVIDKFPISRPNLTFSTLTVSNMSPEDSSIYLCSAGQGSNQPQHFGDGTRLSIL.

The rearrangement joins TRBV11-2 to TRBJ2-7; TRBD2 aligns across 7 bases. The CDR3 loop spans 13 amino acids. CDR1 and CDR2 (germline): SGHAT, FQNNGV. J was trimmed by 6 bases and V by 1 base; bases with no gene match: 3. The CDR3 coding sequence is TGTGCCAGCAGCTTAGCTAGCGGCGGCGAGCAGTACTTC. Amino acid sequence: CASSLASGGEQYF.

The rearrangement joins TRBV23-1 to TRBJ1-5; 10 bases match TRBD1. TRBV23-1 belongs to the ORF category, with a function that is uncertain. The CDR3 consists of 16 residues. V lost 0 bases and J lost 7; bases outside the gene matches: 6. CDR3 sequence reads: CASSQSGQGGEQPQHF. In DNA, the CDR3 is TGCGCCAGCAGTCAATCCGGACAGGGGGGGGAACAGCCCCAGCATTTT.

The J gene is TRBJ1-3, the V gene TRBV7-9; tentative D call: TRBD1 (5 bases). The V gene's germline CDR1 is SEHNR and CDR2 FQNEAQ (reference sequence). The CDR3 is made up of 16 amino acids. V was cut by 7 bases and J by 4 bases, with 20 bases left in between. This CDR3 reads CASNQQGKVSGNTIYF. The CDR3 nucleotides are TGTGCCAGCAACCAGCAGGGAAAGGTTAGCGGAAACACCATATATTTT.

This rearrangement joins TRBV4-1 to TRBJ2-3; the match to TRBD2 covers 10 bases. Losses at the gene ends were 5 bases for V and 2 bases for J; bases not matched to a gene: 7. CDR1 is MGHRA, CDR2 YSYEKL, per germline. This CDR3 comprises 16 residues. CDR3 loop: CASSTLTSGPTDTQYF. As DNA, the CDR3 is TGCGCCAGCAGCACCCTGACTAGCGGGCCCACAGATACGCAGTATTTT.

This clone was seen a handful of times. The same CDR3 is also encoded by other DNA sequences in this sample. The J gene is TRBJ2-7, the V gene TRBV19, with TRBD2 matching 11 bases. With 3 bases clipped from V and 3 bases from J, the junction kept 4 bases outside the gene matches. Germline lookup yields CDR1 LNHDA and CDR2 SQIVND (reference sequence). This CDR3 contains 15 residues. The CDR3 sequence: CASSITLAGVYEQYF. The CDR3 DNA reads TGTGCCAGTAGTATCACACTAGCGGGAGTCTACGAGCAGTACTTC.

The DNA for the CDR3 is TGTGCCAGCGAGGGCAGGAGATTGAACACTGAAGCTTTCTTT. It codes for CASEGRRLNTEAFF. This chain joins TRBV6-5 and TRBJ1-1; D is unresolved. The CDR3 consists of 14 residues. The V end lost 8 bases, the J end lost 0 bases, and 13 bases lay between the germline ends. CDR1 MNHEY and CDR2 SVGAGI come from the germline V gene.

The rearrangement joins TRBV27 to TRBJ1-4; no clear D. The CDR3 loop spans 15 amino acids. V shed 6 bases and J shed 0 bases, with 11 bases lying between them. Looked up from germline, CDR1 is MNHEY and CDR2 is SMNVEV (reference sequence). CDR3 coding DNA: TGTGCCAGCAGCGAATCAATAGCAACTAATGAAAAACTGTTTTTT. This translates into CASSESIATNEKLFF.

The CDR3, as DNA: TGCGCCAGCAGCTTACAGACCGGGACAGGGAGTCAAGAGACCCAGTACTTC. Translation gives CASSLQTGTGSQETQYF. The chain combines TRBV5-1 with TRBJ2-5; TRBD1 agrees at 9 bases. This CDR3 has 17 residues. Germline lookup yields CDR1 SGHRS and CDR2 YFSETQ. V was pared by 2 bases and J by 2 bases, with 10 bases of the junction left unmatched.

This clone turned up a few times. The chain has TRBV7-8 and TRBJ2-3; 14 nucleotides line up with TRBD2. J was trimmed by 6 bases and V by 2 bases; bases with no gene match: 10. This CDR3 comprises 18 residues. Germline CDR1 reads SGHVS; CDR2 reads FQNEAQ. The CDR3 nucleotides read TGTGCCAGCAGCTTAAACCAGCGACTAGCGGGGGGGCGTGATACGCAGTATTTT. The encoded protein is CASSLNQRLAGGRDTQYF.

There are a few counts of this clone. The genes are TRBV6-5 and TRBJ2-1, with 8 bases aligning to TRBD2. The CDR3 extends over 14 amino acids. CDR1 is MNHEY, CDR2 SVGAGI, per germline. The J segment lost 8 bases and the V segment lost 7 bases, leaving 10 bases of the junction unmatched. The CDR3 bases are TGTGCCAGCAAAGGCGGGAGGTTTTTGCATGAGCAGTTCTTC. This encodes CASKGGRFLHEQFF.

This chain connects TRBV6-5 to TRBJ1-1, with D hard to call. This CDR3 region has 14 residues. Germline CDR1 MNHEY, CDR2 SVGAGI. Trimming removed 6 bases from V and 3 bases from J, with 14 bases in between. The CDR3 nucleotides are TGTGCCAGCAGGCTTACAGTCCTCGACACTGAAGCTTTCTTT. Amino acid sequence: CASRLTVLDTEAFF.

The CDR3 nucleotides read TGTGCCAGCAGCTTACCGTCCCGAGCGGGTGGGGATGAGCAGTTCTTC. Protein sequence: CASSLPSRAGGDEQFF. V usage is TRBV11-1 and J usage is TRBJ2-1, with D possibly being TRBD2 (6 bases). The CDR3 spans 16 residues. CDR1 and CDR2 from the germline V gene are SGHAT and FQDESV (reference sequence). Trimming shortened V by 2 bases and J by 8 bases, and 19 bases separated the two germline ends.

V gene TRBV13 combines with J gene TRBJ2-5; 8 bases match TRBD2. The CDR3 loop spans 19 amino acids. Germline assignment: CDR1 PRHDT and CDR2 FYEKMQ (reference sequence). With V trimmed by 2 bases and J by 1 base, 15 bases remained unmatched. DNA for the CDR3: TGTGCCAGCAGCTTAAGGGGTAGAAGCGGGAGAAGACCCCAAGAGACCCAGTACTTC. This sequence encodes CASSLRGRSGRRPQETQYF.

The chain joins TRBV11-1 to TRBJ2-7; a weak D match, TRBD1 (6 bases). This CDR3 is 11 amino acids long. Germline-derived CDR1 and CDR2 are SGHAT and FQDESV (reference sequence). DNA for the CDR3: TGTGCTACAGGGAGTGCCTACGAGCAGTACTTC. Protein: CATGSAYEQYF. The full variable domain, with the rest looked up from reference TRBV11-1 and TRBJ2-7, is EAEVAQSPRYKITEKSQAVAFWCDPISGHATLYWYRQILGQGPELLVQFQDESVVDDSQLPKDRFSAERLKGVDSTLKIQPAELGDSAMYLCATGSAYEQYFGPGTRLTVT.

The chain links TRBV13 to TRBJ1-5, with 8 bases fitting TRBD1. The CDR3 consists of 13 residues. Germline trimming cut 5 bases from V and 7 bases from J; bases unmatched to any gene: 4. Germline V lookup: CDR1 PRHDT, CDR2 FYEKMQ (reference sequence). CDR3 protein: CASSRDRGQPQHF. The CDR3 region has the DNA TGTGCCAGCAGCCGTGACAGGGGCCAGCCCCAGCATTTT.

The genes are TRBV27 and TRBJ2-2; 7 bases are a match to TRBD1. Germline CDR1 is MNHEY and CDR2 is SMNVEV (reference sequence). V was pared by 4 bases and J by 1 base, with 0 bases of the junction left unmatched. This CDR3 has 14 amino acids. As DNA, the CDR3 is TGTGCCAGCAGTTGGACAGGGAACACCGGGGAGCTGTTTTTT. Residues: CASSWTGNTGELFF.

This clone appeared a few times. The V gene is TRBV18, the J gene TRBJ1-3, with D unclear. Germline CDR1 reads KGHSH; CDR2 reads LQKENI. Deletions cut 2 bases from V and 0 bases from J, with 8 bases between. This CDR3 comprises 15 residues. In DNA, the CDR3 is TGTGCCAGCTCACCATATTCCGTCTCTGGAAACACCATATATTTT. It specifies CASSPYSVSGNTIYF.

The chain links TRBV6-5 to TRBJ1-4; no definite D call. This CDR3 has 16 amino acids. V was shortened by 0 bases and J by 10 bases, with 18 bases between the two germline ends. Germline V gene data show CDR1 as MNHEY and CDR2 as SVGAGI. In DNA form, the CDR3 reads TGTGCCAGCAGTTACTCACAGTGGAGGGTGGCAGGAAAACTGTTTTTT. Encoded protein: CASSYSQWRVAGKLFF.

This clone was detected only once. The V and J genes are TRBV7-2 and TRBJ2-7, with TRBD1 identical over 9 bases. The CDR3 contains 14 residues. CDR1 is SGHTA and CDR2 is FQGNSA in the germline V gene. The V segment lost 4 bases and the J segment 4 bases; nucleotides outside the gene matches: 5. Here the CDR3 DNA reads TGTGCCAGCAGCTCTGGACAGGGGAGGTACGAGCAGTACTTC. It yields the protein CASSSGQGRYEQYF.

CDR3 bases: TGCAGCGTCAACTTCGGGACAGGGGGTGAGCCCCAGCATTTT. This encodes CSVNFGTGGEPQHF. V usage is TRBV29-1 and J usage is TRBJ1-5, with 11 bases identical to TRBD1. V lost 6 bases to trimming and J lost 8 bases; unmatched junction nucleotides: 9. From germline, CDR1 is SQVTM and CDR2 ANQGSEA. The CDR3 loop spans 14 amino acids.

This clone appeared once. The sample holds other DNA sequences that translate to the same CDR3. The V gene is TRBV6-5, the J gene TRBJ1-3; no clear D gene. The V gene lost 0 bases and the J gene lost 0 bases, with 6 bases spanning the gap. This CDR3 contains 15 residues. The V gene's germline CDR1 is MNHEY and CDR2 SVGAGI. CDR3 DNA sequence: TGTGCCAGCAGTTACTCTCCTAGCTCTGGAAACACCATATATTTT. Its protein is CASSYSPSSGNTIYF.

The V gene is TRBV4-3, the J gene TRBJ1-6; D is unclear. Per germline, CDR1 LGHNA and CDR2 YSLEER. Between the trimmed V and J ends, which lost 5 bases and 6 bases, there was a span of 11 bases. The CDR3 contains 14 residues. The CDR3 DNA follows: TGCGCCAGCAGCAAACAGCCCTCTAATTCACCCCTCCACTTT. Its translation: CASSKQPSNSPLHF.

This clone was seen a few times. The chain recombines TRBV7-2 with TRBJ1-1, with 7 bases lining up with TRBD1. J was trimmed by 5 bases and V by 3 bases; bases with no gene match: 3. Germline V gives CDR1 SGHTA, CDR2 FQGNSA. The CDR3 loop spans 13 amino acids. The CDR3 region is CASSFRQGTEAFF. The CDR3 DNA follows: TGTGCCAGCAGCTTTCGACAGGGTACTGAAGCTTTCTTT.

This chain links TRBV7-8 with TRBJ1-1; D is uncertain. The CDR3 spans 15 residues. Trimming left V 5 bases short and J 1 base short, with 14 bases between. CDR1 SGHVS and CDR2 FQNEAQ come from the germline V gene. The CDR3 sequence: CASSLPITANTEAFF. CDR3 coding DNA: TGTGCCAGCAGCCTACCAATTACAGCGAACACTGAAGCTTTCTTT.

The chain uses TRBV7-9 and TRBJ1-1; no clear D gene. The CDR3 contains 15 residues. V lost 2 bases and J 1 base, leaving 11 bases between the germline ends. Germline lookup yields CDR1 SEHNR and CDR2 FQNEAQ (reference sequence). The DNA for the CDR3 is TGTGCCAGCAGCTTATTCGACACCCGGAACACTGAAGCTTTCTTT. Its translation: CASSLFDTRNTEAFF.

This chain links TRBV7-2 with TRBJ2-5; TRBD2 agrees at 7 bases. Germline CDR1 reads SGHTA; CDR2 reads FQGNSA. The junction had 13 bases not matched to a gene; V was cut back by 4 bases and J by 5 bases. The CDR3 contains 16 residues. The CDR3 region is CASSWDHRAGMETQYF. DNA for the CDR3: TGTGCCAGCAGCTGGGACCATCGAGCGGGAATGGAGACCCAGTACTTC. Using reference TRBV7-2 and TRBJ2-5 for the parts outside the CDR3, the full variable domain is GAGVSQSPSNKVTEKGKDVELRCDPISGHTALYWYRQSLGQGLEFLIYFQGNSAPDKSGLPSDRFSAERTGGSVSTLTIQRTQQEDSAVYLCASSWDHRAGMETQYFGPGTRLLVL.

The chain recombines TRBV9 with TRBJ2-7, with 7 nucleotides matching TRBD1. CDR3 length: 20 residues. V dropped 1 base and J dropped 2; count of bases not matched to a gene: 21. Per germline, CDR1 SGDLS and CDR2 YYNGEE. DNA for the CDR3: TGTGCCAGCAGCGTAAGCGTCAACCCGGCCAGGGACAGCGAAACCTACGAGCAGTACTTC. This sequence encodes CASSVSVNPARDSETYEQYF.